The 31 T cell receptor beta chains given below trace back to one sample, sequenced in a study of cytomegalovirus exposure and HLA in healthy donors. The PCR employed 60 Vbeta primers together with 13 Jbeta primers. TCRdb's table, derived via immunoSEQ multiplex PCR, lists solely in-frame clones and lacks some. The data hold tens of thousands of clones, with more than 75% observed a single time. Sequenced sample: PBMCs. These receptors were obtained from a man aged 25 to 45 in good health and CMV-seropositive.

This clone was seen only once. This sequence joins TRBV30 and TRBJ1-1; D not resolved. V was pared by 2 bases and J by 7 bases, with 14 bases between. Germline V gene data show CDR1 as GTSNPN and CDR2 as SVGIG (reference sequence). This CDR3 is built from 13 residues. CDR3 sequence: CAWSYRSSYEAFF. CDR3 coding DNA: TGTGCCTGGAGTTACCGCTCGTCCTATGAAGCTTTCTTT.

This chain links TRBV19 with TRBJ2-5; D is perhaps TRBD1 (5 bases). This CDR3 is built from 13 residues. Trimming shortened V by 10 bases and J by 5 bases, and 17 bases separated the two germline ends. Germline assignment: CDR1 LNHDA and CDR2 SQIVND (reference sequence). CDR3: CATSDTPGETQYF. The CDR3 DNA sequence: TGTGCCACCTCGGACACTCCTGGGGAGACCCAGTACTTC. Drawing the rest from reference TRBV19 and TRBJ2-5, the complete variable domain is DGGITQSPKYLFRKEGQNVTLSCEQNLNHDAMYWYRQDPGQGLRLIYYSQIVNDFQKGDIAEGYSVSREKKESFPLTVTSAQKNPTAFYLCATSDTPGETQYFGPGTRLLVL.

As DNA, the CDR3 is TGTGCCACCAGACAGGGGGCCGAACTAGGCTATGGCTACACCTTC. It codes for CATRQGAELGYGYTF. V is TRBV6-1 and J is TRBJ1-2; 10 bases are a match to TRBD1. Germline CDR1 reads MNHNS; CDR2 reads SASEGT. The CDR3 runs 15 residues. The V gene end was trimmed by 10 bases and the J gene end by 4 bases; junction bases not matched to a gene: 12.

The rearrangement uses TRBV28 and TRBJ2-7; no reliable D call. Germline CDR1 and CDR2: MDHEN and SYDVKM. The CDR3 is 13 amino acids. V dropped 3 bases and J dropped 1 base, with 7 bases sitting between them. This CDR3 reads CASSLLESYEQYF. The CDR3 DNA is TGTGCCAGCAGTTTGCTAGAGTCCTACGAGCAGTACTTC. Combining the CDR3 with reference TRBV28 and TRBJ2-7 gives the whole variable domain DVKVTQSSRYLVKRTGEKVFLECVQDMDHENMFWYRQDPGLGLRLIYFSYDVKMKEKGDIPEGYSVSREKKERFSLILESASTNQTSMYLCASSLLESYEQYFGPGTRLTVT.

Here the CDR3 DNA reads TGTGCCAGTAGTATAGAGCGGCTAGCGGGAGGTGGTCGACCAACGGAGACCCAGTACTTC. This gives the protein CASSIERLAGGGRPTETQYF. The chain has TRBV19 and TRBJ2-5, with TRBD2 identical over 11 bases. Germline CDR1 LNHDA, CDR2 SQIVND (reference sequence). The CDR3 contains 20 residues. The junction had 17 bases not matched to a gene; V was cut back by 0 bases and J by 5 bases.

The count of this clone is one. CDR3 amino acids: CASSPNEGTQYF. CDR3 in DNA: TGCGCCAGCAGCCCCAACGAGGGGACCCAGTACTTC. This sequence joins TRBV5-1 and TRBJ2-5; TRBD2 might be the D (5 bases). Trimming took off 4 bases at V and 7 bases at J, with 11 bases between the two ends. The CDR3 is 12 amino acids. Germline loops: CDR1 SGHRS, CDR2 YFSETQ. Full variable domain (remainder filled in from reference TRBV5-1 and TRBJ2-5): KAGVTQTPRYLIKTRGQQVTLSCSPISGHRSVSWYQQTPGQGLQFLFEYFSETQRNKGNFPGRFSGRQFSNSRSEMNVSTLELGDSALYLCASSPNEGTQYFGPGTRLLVL.

The rearrangement links TRBV9 to TRBJ1-3; D gene ambiguous. This CDR3 is 15 amino acids long. Germline values: CDR1 SGDLS, CDR2 YYNGEE. V lost 0 bases to trimming and J lost 0 bases, with 7 bases between them. The CDR3 spells CASSVADNSGNTIYF. The CDR3 nucleotides read TGTGCCAGCAGCGTAGCAGACAACTCTGGAAACACCATATATTTT.

The chain links TRBV9 to TRBJ2-3, with TRBD1 identical over 8 bases. V shed 1 base, J shed 3 bases, and the junction held 7 bases outside the gene matches. This CDR3 has 16 residues. Germline assignment: CDR1 SGDLS and CDR2 YYNGEE. CDR3 amino acids: CASSVTTGGLTDTQYF. CDR3 nucleotides: TGTGCCAGCAGCGTAACAACAGGGGGTTTGACAGATACGCAGTATTTT.

The CDR3 here is CATSRKTGGFDNSPLHF. CDR3 coding DNA: TGTGCCACCAGCAGAAAAACGGGGGGTTTCGATAATTCACCCCTCCACTTT. V and J are TRBV15 and TRBJ1-6, with a possible D match to TRBD1 (5 bases). The germline gives CDR1 LNHNV, CDR2 YYDKDF (reference sequence). The CDR3 loop spans 17 amino acids. V lost 2 bases and J lost 5, with 16 bases in between.

The V and J genes are TRBV4-1 and TRBJ2-5; D may be TRBD1 (6 bases). This CDR3 comprises 15 residues. CDR1 and CDR2 (germline): MGHRA, YSYEKL. Trimming left V 1 base short and J 5 bases short, with 14 bases between. The CDR3 region has the DNA TGCGCCAGCAGCCAAGTCCCAGGGGCTGATGAGACCCAGTACTTC. Encoded protein: CASSQVPGADETQYF.

The chain has TRBV7-2 and TRBJ1-5; D gene ambiguous. This CDR3 contains 12 residues. V lost 5 bases, J lost 4 bases, and 6 bases lay in between. Germline CDR1 SGHTA, CDR2 FQGNSA. For the CDR3, the DNA is TGTGCCAGCAGCAGCGTTAATCAGCCCCAGCATTTT. Amino acids: CASSSVNQPQHF.

V is TRBV14 and J is TRBJ1-2, with D unclear. Trimming shortened V by 3 bases and J by 5 bases, and 19 bases separated the two germline ends. Germline loops: CDR1 SGHDN, CDR2 FVKESK. The CDR3 is 16 amino acids. This chain's CDR3 is CASSHGPGRLEYGYTF. In DNA, the CDR3 is TGTGCCAGCAGCCACGGGCCGGGAAGGTTGGAGTATGGCTACACCTTC.

The chain carries TRBV4-1 and TRBJ1-5; no definite D call. Trimming cost V 0 bases and J 6 bases, with 6 bases left between them. The CDR3 spans 13 residues. Germline values: CDR1 MGHRA, CDR2 YSYEKL. CDR3 loop: CASSQDPGQPQHF. Written as DNA, the CDR3 is TGCGCCAGCAGCCAAGATCCGGGTCAGCCCCAGCATTTT.

The J gene is TRBJ2-3, the V gene TRBV5-1, with 11 positions matching TRBD2. The germline gives CDR1 SGHRS, CDR2 YFSETQ. The V and J ends lost 0 bases and 2 bases, in that order; junction bases with no gene match: 5. The CDR3 runs to 17 residues. The CDR3 spells CASSLATSGAPTDTQYF. In nucleotides, the CDR3 is TGCGCCAGCAGCTTGGCGACTAGCGGGGCCCCCACAGATACGCAGTATTTT.

This clone was seen more than once but under ten times. This sequence joins TRBV29-1 and TRBJ2-5; D gene uncertain. This CDR3 contains 13 residues. With 4 bases removed from V and 0 bases from J, the gap between germline ends came to 9 bases. Germline CDR1 and CDR2: SQVTM and ANQGSEA. CDR3 nucleotides: TGCAGCGTTGTAGCCCTGTACCAAGAGACCCAGTACTTC. Its protein product is CSVVALYQETQYF.

The chain joins TRBV4-1 to TRBJ2-7, with 7 nucleotides matching TRBD2. Trimming removed 4 bases from V and 3 bases from J; junction bases left unmatched: 12. The germline V gene encodes CDR1 MGHRA and CDR2 YSYEKL. The CDR3 is 16 amino acids. CDR3 bases: TGCGCCAGCAGCCGGGACTACCCCGGGACTTTCTACGAGCAGTACTTC. Translated: CASSRDYPGTFYEQYF.

In regard to this clone: This specimen includes other DNA sequences encoding the same CDR3. J is TRBJ2-2 and V is TRBV19; D gene unclear. V lost 4 bases, J lost 4 bases, and 4 bases lay in between. Germline values: CDR1 LNHDA, CDR2 SQIVND (reference sequence). CDR3 length equals 12 residues. Here the CDR3 DNA reads TGTGCCAGTAGTACCTCCACCGGGGAGCTGTTTTTT. Protein product: CASSTSTGELFF.

The V and J genes are TRBV25-1 and TRBJ1-3, with 7 bases that match TRBD1. CDR3 size: 16 residues. Trimming took 0 bases from V and 1 from J; bases not matched to a gene: 3. Germline CDR1 is MGHDK and CDR2 is SYGVNS. CDR3 amino acids: CASSEYTGDSGNTIYF. The CDR3 DNA sequence: TGTGCCAGCAGTGAATATACAGGGGATTCTGGAAACACCATATATTTT.

The chain couples TRBV28 to TRBJ1-1; unclear D gene. CDR1 MDHEN and CDR2 SYDVKM come from the germline V gene. V was cut by 10 bases and J by 3 bases, with 12 bases left in between. This CDR3 has 12 amino acids. This CDR3 reads CATIEQDTEAFF. CDR3 sequence (DNA): TGTGCCACTATAGAGCAGGACACTGAAGCTTTCTTT.

The CDR3 DNA is TGTGCCAGCAGTCCACGGGTCGCCTACGAGCAGTACTTC. As protein: CASSPRVAYEQYF. The chain recombines TRBV27 with TRBJ2-7; D unclear. Per the germline V gene, CDR1 is MNHEY and CDR2 is SMNVEV (reference sequence). V was shortened by 5 bases and J by 2 bases, with 10 bases between the two germline ends. The CDR3 consists of 13 residues.

This clone was detected once. The chain combines TRBV4-1 with TRBJ2-3; 7 bases line up with TRBD1. From germline, CDR1 is MGHRA and CDR2 YSYEKL. There are 16 residues in the CDR3. With 3 bases clipped from V and 4 bases from J, the junction kept 10 bases outside the gene matches. The CDR3 reads CASSHLPGGIADTQYF. As DNA, the CDR3 is TGCGCCAGCAGCCACCTACCAGGGGGTATCGCAGATACGCAGTATTTT.

This clone was counted between two and nine times. This chain links TRBV9 with TRBJ2-3; the match to TRBD1 covers 10 bases. The CDR3 consists of 18 residues. The J segment lost 0 bases and the V segment lost 6 bases, leaving 13 bases of the junction unmatched. Germline V gene sequence: CDR1 SGDLS, CDR2 YYNGEE. The CDR3 here is CASKRTGGDFSSTDTQYF. DNA for the CDR3: TGTGCCAGCAAGAGGACAGGGGGTGATTTTTCTAGCACAGATACGCAGTATTTT.

The CDR3 region has the DNA TGTGCCAGCAGCGGACCCGACAGGGAGGCCAAAAACATTCAGTACTTC. Translation: CASSGPDREAKNIQYF. This chain links TRBV13 with TRBJ2-4; TRBD1 aligns across 7 bases. V shed 5 bases, J shed 1 base, and the junction held 8 bases outside the gene matches. Germline CDR1 reads PRHDT; CDR2 reads FYEKMQ (reference sequence). The CDR3 runs 16 residues.

The V call is TRBV6-6, the J call TRBJ2-2, with D possibly being TRBD2 (5 bases). Trimming pared 6 bases from V and 7 bases from J, leaving 15 bases between. The CDR3 loop spans 14 amino acids. In germline, CDR1 is MNHNY, CDR2 SVGAGI (reference sequence). The CDR3 DNA reads TGTGCCAGCAGAATGCAGGCCCGGGACGGGGAGCTGTTTTTT. This gives the protein CASRMQARDGELFF.

J is TRBJ1-2 and V is TRBV29-1; D gene ambiguous. The V gene's germline CDR1 is SQVTM and CDR2 ANQGSEA. V was trimmed by 2 bases and J by 1 base, leaving 2 bases between them. The CDR3 is 11 residues long. CDR3: CSVELNYGYTF. CDR3 in DNA: TGCAGCGTTGAACTTAACTATGGCTACACCTTC.

This rearrangement joins TRBV5-8 to TRBJ1-1; D perhaps matches TRBD1 (6 bases). V gave up 9 bases and J gave up 5 bases, with 17 bases separating them. This CDR3 region has 13 residues. Germline V lookup: CDR1 SGHTS, CDR2 YDEGEE. CDR3 region: CANQQGLRTEAFF. CDR3 bases: TGTGCCAACCAACAGGGTTTGCGGACTGAAGCTTTCTTT.

The chain recombines TRBV28 with TRBJ1-2; possibly TRBD1 for D (6 bases). Germline V lookup: CDR1 MDHEN, CDR2 SYDVKM. The CDR3 runs to 13 residues. Deletions cut 4 bases from V and 6 bases from J, with 12 bases between. The CDR3 region is CASSYRAGNGYTF. CDR3 bases: TGTGCCAGCAGTTACAGGGCTGGGAATGGCTACACCTTC.

The chain carries TRBV5-4 and TRBJ2-2; 7 positions match TRBD1. The CDR3 spans 15 residues. Germline CDR1 and CDR2: SGHNT and YYREEE (reference sequence). The J segment lost 0 bases and the V segment lost 5 bases, leaving 4 bases of the junction unmatched. In nucleotides, the CDR3 is TGTGCCAGCAGACTCCAGGGGGCGAACACCGGGGAGCTGTTTTTT. Its translation: CASRLQGANTGELFF.

The V call is TRBV20-1, the J call TRBJ1-2, with D hard to call. The germline V gene has CDR1 DFQATT and CDR2 SNEGSKA (reference sequence). The CDR3 consists of 11 residues. The V gene lost 4 bases and the J gene lost 4 bases, with 7 bases spanning the gap. The CDR3 loop is CSAIHSYGYTF. The CDR3 DNA sequence: TGCAGTGCTATTCACAGCTATGGCTACACCTTC.

This clone showed up just a few times. V usage is TRBV4-1 and J usage is TRBJ2-7; TRBD2 matches 12 bases. Germline loops: CDR1 MGHRA, CDR2 YSYEKL. The V segment lost 5 bases and the J segment 5 bases; nucleotides outside the gene matches: 10. The CDR3 has 16 residues. CDR3 nucleotide sequence: TGCGCCAGCAGCGTCCAACTAGCGGGAGGCAGGAACGAGCAGTACTTC. It codes for CASSVQLAGGRNEQYF.

This clone is a singleton in its sample. The CDR3 loop is CASRLEAWTEAFF. CDR3 coding DNA: TGTGCCAGCAGATTAGAGGCGTGGACTGAAGCTTTCTTT. V gene TRBV6-4 combines with J gene TRBJ1-1; no reliable D call. Trimming cost V 6 bases and J 5 bases, with 13 bases left between them. This CDR3 has 13 amino acids. The germline V gene encodes CDR1 MRHNA and CDR2 SNTAGT.